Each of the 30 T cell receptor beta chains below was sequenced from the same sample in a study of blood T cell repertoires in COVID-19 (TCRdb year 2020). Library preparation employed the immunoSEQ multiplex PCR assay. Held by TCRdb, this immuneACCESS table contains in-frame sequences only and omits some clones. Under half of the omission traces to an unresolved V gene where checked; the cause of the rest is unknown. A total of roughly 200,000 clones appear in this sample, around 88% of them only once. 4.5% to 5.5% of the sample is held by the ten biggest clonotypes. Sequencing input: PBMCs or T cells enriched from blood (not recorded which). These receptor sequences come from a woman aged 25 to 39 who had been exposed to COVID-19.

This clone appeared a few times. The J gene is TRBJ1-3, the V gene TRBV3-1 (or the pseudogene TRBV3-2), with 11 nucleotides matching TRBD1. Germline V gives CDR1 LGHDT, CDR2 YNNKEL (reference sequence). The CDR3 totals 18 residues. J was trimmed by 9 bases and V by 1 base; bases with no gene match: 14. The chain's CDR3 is CASSQAYRRGQGAITIYF. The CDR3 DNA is TGTGCCAGCAGCCAAGCATACCGACGAGGACAGGGGGCAATCACCATATATTTT.

The CDR3 DNA reads as TGTGCCAGCACCCCCGGGTCCGGGCAGGGGAACACTGAAGCTTTCTTT. Translating it yields CASTPGSGQGNTEAFF. The rearrangement links TRBV28 to TRBJ1-1; a weak D match, TRBD1 (5 bases). CDR3 size: 16 residues. Germline loops: CDR1 MDHEN, CDR2 SYDVKM. V lost 7 bases to trimming and J lost 1 base, with 19 bases between them.

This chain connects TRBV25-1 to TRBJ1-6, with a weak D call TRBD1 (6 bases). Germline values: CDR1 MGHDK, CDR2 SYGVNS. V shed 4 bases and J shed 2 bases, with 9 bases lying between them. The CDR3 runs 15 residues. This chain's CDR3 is CASSAGDTYNSPLHF. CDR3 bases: TGTGCCAGCAGTGCCGGGGACACCTATAATTCACCCCTCCACTTT. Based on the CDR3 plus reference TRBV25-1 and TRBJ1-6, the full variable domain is EADIYQTPRYLVIGTGKKITLECSQTMGHDKMYWYQQDPGMELHLIHYSYGVNSTEKGDLSSESTVSRIRTEHFPLTLESARPSHTSQYLCASSAGDTYNSPLHFGNGTRLTVT.

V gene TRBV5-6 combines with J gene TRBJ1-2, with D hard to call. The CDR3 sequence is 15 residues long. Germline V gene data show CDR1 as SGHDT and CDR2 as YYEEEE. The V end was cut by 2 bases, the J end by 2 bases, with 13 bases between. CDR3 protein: CASSFVWRINYGYTF. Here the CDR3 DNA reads TGTGCCAGCAGCTTCGTTTGGAGGATCAACTATGGCTACACCTTC.

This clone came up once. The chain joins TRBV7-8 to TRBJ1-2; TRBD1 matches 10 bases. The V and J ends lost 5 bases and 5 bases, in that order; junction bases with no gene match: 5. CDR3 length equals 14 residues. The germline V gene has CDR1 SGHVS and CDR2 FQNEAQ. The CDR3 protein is CASSHGTGVYGYTF. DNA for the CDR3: TGTGCCAGCAGCCATGGGACAGGGGTGTATGGCTACACCTTC.

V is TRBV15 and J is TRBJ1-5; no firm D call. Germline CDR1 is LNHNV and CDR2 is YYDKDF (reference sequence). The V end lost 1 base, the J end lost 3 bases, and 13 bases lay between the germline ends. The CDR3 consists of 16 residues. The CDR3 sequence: CATSRAGLTNNQPQHF. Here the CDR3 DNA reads TGTGCCACCAGCAGAGCAGGCTTAACGAACAATCAGCCCCAGCATTTT.

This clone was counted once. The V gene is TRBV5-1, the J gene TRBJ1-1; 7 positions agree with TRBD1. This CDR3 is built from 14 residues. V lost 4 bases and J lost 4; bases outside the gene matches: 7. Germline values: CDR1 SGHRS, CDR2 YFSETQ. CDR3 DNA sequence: TGCGCCAGCAGCCAGACAGGGATGGGCACTGAAGCTTTCTTT. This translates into CASSQTGMGTEAFF.

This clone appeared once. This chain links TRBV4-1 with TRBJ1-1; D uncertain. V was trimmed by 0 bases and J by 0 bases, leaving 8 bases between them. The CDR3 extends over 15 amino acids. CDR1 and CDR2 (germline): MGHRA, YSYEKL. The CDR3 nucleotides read TGCGCCAGCAGCCAAGAACCAGGTTTGAACACTGAAGCTTTCTTT. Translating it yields CASSQEPGLNTEAFF.

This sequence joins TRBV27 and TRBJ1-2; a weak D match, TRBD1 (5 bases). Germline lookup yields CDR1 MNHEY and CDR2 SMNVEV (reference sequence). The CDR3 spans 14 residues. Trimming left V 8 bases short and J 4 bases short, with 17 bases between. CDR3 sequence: CASGGTSEIYGYTF. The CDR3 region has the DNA TGTGCCAGCGGGGGGACGAGTGAAATCTATGGCTACACCTTC.

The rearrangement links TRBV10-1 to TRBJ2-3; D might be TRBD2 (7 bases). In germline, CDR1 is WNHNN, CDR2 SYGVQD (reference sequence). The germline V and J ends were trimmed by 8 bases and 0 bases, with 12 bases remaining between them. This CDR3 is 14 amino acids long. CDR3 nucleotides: TGCGCCAGCCGGGGCGGGGGCAGCACAGATACGCAGTATTTT. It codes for CASRGGGSTDTQYF.

CDR3 sequence (DNA): TGTGCCATCACAGGGGGCAGAAGTACTGAAGCTTTCTTT. This translates into CAITGGRSTEAFF. The rearrangement links TRBV10-3 to TRBJ1-1; 8 positions match TRBD1. The CDR3 has 13 residues. The germline gives CDR1 ENHRY, CDR2 SYGVKD. V dropped 7 bases and J dropped 5; count of bases not matched to a gene: 6.

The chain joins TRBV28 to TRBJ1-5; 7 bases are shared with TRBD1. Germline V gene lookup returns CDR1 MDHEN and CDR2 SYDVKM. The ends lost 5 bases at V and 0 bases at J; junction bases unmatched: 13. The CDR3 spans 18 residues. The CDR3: CASSPQPTGEYSNQPQHF. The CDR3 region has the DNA TGTGCCAGCAGTCCCCAACCCACAGGGGAATATAGCAATCAGCCCCAGCATTTT.

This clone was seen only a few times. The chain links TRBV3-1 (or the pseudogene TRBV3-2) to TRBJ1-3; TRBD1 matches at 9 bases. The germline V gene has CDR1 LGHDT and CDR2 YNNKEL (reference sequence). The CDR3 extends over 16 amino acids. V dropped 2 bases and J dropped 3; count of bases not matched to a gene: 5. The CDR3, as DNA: TGTGCCAGCAGCCAAACACAGGGGGCGCTTGGAAACACCATATATTTT. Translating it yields CASSQTQGALGNTIYF.

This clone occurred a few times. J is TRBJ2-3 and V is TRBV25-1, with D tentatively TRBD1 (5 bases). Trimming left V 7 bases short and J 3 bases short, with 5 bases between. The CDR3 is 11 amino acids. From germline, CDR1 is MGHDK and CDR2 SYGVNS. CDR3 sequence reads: CASTGTDTQYF. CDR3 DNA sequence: TGTGCCAGCACAGGGACAGATACGCAGTATTTT. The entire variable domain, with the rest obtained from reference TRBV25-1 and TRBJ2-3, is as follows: EADIYQTPRYLVIGTGKKITLECSQTMGHDKMYWYQQDPGMELHLIHYSYGVNSTEKGDLSSESTVSRIRTEHFPLTLESARPSHTSQYLCASTGTDTQYFGPGTRLTVL.

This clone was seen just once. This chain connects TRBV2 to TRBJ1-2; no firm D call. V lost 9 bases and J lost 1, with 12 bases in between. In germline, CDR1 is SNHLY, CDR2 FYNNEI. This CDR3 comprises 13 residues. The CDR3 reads CARYDMGNYGYTF. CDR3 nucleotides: TGTGCCAGATACGACATGGGTAACTATGGCTACACCTTC.

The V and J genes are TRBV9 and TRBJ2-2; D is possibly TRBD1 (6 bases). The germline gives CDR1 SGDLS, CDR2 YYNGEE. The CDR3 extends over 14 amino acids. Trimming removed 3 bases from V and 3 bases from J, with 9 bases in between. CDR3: CASSDTGYTGELFF. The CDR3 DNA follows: TGTGCCAGCAGCGATACAGGGTACACCGGGGAGCTGTTTTTT.

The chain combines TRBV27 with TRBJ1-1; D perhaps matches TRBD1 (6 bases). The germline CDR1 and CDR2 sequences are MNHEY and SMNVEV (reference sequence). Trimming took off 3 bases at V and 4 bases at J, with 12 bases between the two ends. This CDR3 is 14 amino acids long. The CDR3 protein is CASSFGGRGTEAFF. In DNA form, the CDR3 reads TGTGCCAGCAGTTTCGGGGGGCGCGGCACTGAAGCTTTCTTT.

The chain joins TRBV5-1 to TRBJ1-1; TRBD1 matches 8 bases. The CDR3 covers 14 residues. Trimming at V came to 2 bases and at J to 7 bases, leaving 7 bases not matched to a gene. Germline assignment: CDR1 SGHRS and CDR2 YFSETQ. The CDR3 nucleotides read TGCGCCAGCAGCTTTAGGCAGGGGGCCTTTGAAGCTTTCTTT. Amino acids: CASSFRQGAFEAFF.

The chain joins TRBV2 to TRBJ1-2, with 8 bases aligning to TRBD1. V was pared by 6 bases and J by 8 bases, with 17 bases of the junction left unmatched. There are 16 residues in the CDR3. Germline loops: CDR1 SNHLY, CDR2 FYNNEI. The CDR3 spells CASRWGEDDRGWGYTF. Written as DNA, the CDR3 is TGTGCCAGCAGATGGGGGGAGGACGACAGGGGATGGGGCTACACCTTC.

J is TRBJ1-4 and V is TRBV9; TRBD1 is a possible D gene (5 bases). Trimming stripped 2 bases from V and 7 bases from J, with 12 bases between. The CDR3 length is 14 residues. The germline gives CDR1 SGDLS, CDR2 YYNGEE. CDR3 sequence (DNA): TGTGCCAGCAGCGTGGGGCCGTCGCCTGAAAAACTGTTTTTT. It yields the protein CASSVGPSPEKLFF.

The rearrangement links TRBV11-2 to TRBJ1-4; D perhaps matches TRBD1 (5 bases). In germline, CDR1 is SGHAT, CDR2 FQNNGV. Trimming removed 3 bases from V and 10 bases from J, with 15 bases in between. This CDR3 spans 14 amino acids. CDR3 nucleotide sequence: TGTGCCAGCAGCTTGACGGACACTAAAGGAAAACTGTTTTTT. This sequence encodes CASSLTDTKGKLFF.

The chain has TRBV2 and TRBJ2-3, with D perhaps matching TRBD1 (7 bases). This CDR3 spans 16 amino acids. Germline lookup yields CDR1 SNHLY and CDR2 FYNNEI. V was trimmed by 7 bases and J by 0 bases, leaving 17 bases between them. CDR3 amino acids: CASTELQGGSTDTQYF. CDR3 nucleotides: TGTGCCAGCACCGAACTTCAGGGGGGAAGCACAGATACGCAGTATTTT.

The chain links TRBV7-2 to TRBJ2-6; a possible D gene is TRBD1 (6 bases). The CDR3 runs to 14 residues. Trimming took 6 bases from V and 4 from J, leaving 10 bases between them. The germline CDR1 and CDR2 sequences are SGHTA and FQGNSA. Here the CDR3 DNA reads TGTGCCAGCAGAGGGGGTAGCGGGGCCAACGTCCTGACTTTC. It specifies CASRGGSGANVLTF. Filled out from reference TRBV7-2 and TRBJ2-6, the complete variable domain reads GAGVSQSPSNKVTEKGKDVELRCDPISGHTALYWYRQSLGQGLEFLIYFQGNSAPDKSGLPSDRFSAERTGGSVSTLTIQRTQQEDSAVYLCASRGGSGANVLTFGAGSRLTVL.

Here the CDR3 DNA reads TGTGCCAGCAGCCCAGGTGCAGATCAGCCCCAGCATTTT. This sequence encodes CASSPGADQPQHF. The chain carries TRBV7-2 and TRBJ1-5; D is undetermined. Between the trimmed V and J ends, which lost 5 bases and 5 bases, there was a span of 10 bases. Germline V gives CDR1 SGHTA, CDR2 FQGNSA. The CDR3 is 13 amino acids.

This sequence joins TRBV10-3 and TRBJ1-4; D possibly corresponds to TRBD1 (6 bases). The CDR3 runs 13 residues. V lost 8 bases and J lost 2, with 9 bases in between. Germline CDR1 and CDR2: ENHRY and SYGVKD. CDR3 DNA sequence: TGTGCCATCGCGGACAGCACTAATGAAAAACTGTTTTTT. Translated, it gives CAIADSTNEKLFF.

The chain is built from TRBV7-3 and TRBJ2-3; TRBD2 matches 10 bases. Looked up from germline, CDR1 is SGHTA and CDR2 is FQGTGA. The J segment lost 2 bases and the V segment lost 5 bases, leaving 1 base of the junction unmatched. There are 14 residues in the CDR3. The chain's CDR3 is CASSSGGDTDTQYF. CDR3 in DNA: TGTGCCAGCAGCAGCGGGGGGGACACAGATACGCAGTATTTT.

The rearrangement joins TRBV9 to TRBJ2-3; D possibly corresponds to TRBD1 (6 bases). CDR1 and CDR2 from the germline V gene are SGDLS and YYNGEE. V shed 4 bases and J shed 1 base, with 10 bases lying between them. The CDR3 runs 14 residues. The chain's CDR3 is CASSPRQGTDTQYF. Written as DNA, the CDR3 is TGTGCCAGCAGCCCGCGACAGGGCACAGATACGCAGTATTTT.

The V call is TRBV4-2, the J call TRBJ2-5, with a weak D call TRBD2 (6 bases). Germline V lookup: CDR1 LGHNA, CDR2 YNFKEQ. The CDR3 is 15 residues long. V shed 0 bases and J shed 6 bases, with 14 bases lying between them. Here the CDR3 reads CASSQEGGGAQTQYF. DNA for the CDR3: TGTGCCAGCAGCCAAGAGGGCGGCGGGGCCCAGACCCAGTACTTC.

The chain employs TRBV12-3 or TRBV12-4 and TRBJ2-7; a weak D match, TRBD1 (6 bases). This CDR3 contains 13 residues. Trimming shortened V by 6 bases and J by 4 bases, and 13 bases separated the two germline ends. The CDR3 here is CASSLTGIYEQYF. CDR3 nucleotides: TGTGCCAGCAGCCTTACAGGGATTTACGAGCAGTACTTC.

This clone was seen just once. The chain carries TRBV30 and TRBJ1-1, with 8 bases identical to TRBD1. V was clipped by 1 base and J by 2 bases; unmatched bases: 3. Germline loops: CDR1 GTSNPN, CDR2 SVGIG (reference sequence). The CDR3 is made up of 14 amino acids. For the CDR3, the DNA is TGTGCCTGGAGTGCAGGGACAGGAAACACTGAAGCTTTCTTT. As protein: CAWSAGTGNTEAFF.